These T cell receptor beta chains were read from a single sample in a study of CD8 T cells in ankylosing spondylitis. MiXCR, run by TCRdb on the 5' RACE reads, gives a single entry per CDR3 protein. The data contain 470,000 or so distinct CDR3 sequences, approximately 26% of them singletons. Sequenced sample: blood, either unsorted or a sorted T cell fraction (not recorded which). These receptors all stem from a male donor with ankylosing spondylitis. Each CDR3 is given with its conserved first and last residue. A D gene is named only where the DNA matches it firmly. Clone size is given for some rows only: seen once, a few or many times, or a class if the clone is expanded.

J gene,D gene,V gene,clone size,CDR3 DNA,CDR3 protein
TRBJ2-1,TRBD1,TRBV20-1,NA,TGCAGTGCTACAGGGGGCTCCTACAATGAGCAGTTCTTC,CSATGGSYNEQFF
TRBJ2-3,NA,TRBV29-1,NA,TGCAGCGTCGGGACACGGTACACAGATACGCAGTATTTT,CSVGTRYTDTQYF
TRBJ2-1,NA,TRBV5-6,few,TGTGCCAGCAGCTTGGAAGTGTCTAACAATGAGCAGTTCTTC,CASSLEVSNNEQFF
TRBJ2-7,TRBD1,TRBV18,few,TGTGCCAGCTCACCACGTACAGGGGCCACCTACGAGCAGTACTTC,CASSPRTGATYEQYF
TRBJ1-4,TRBD1,TRBV27,NA,TGTGCCAGCAGTTTGCGACAGGGGCATGAAAAACTGTTTTTT,CASSLRQGHEKLFF
TRBJ2-7,NA,TRBV12-3/TRBV12-4,NA,TGTGCCAGCAGTTTAGGAGAGCTGCTGAGTCGCGAGCAGTACTTC,CASSLGELLSREQYF
TRBJ2-1,TRBD2,TRBV27,NA,TGTGCCAGCAGTCCAAGACTAGCGGGACCTAACTCCTACAATGAGCAGTTCTTC,CASSPRLAGPNSYNEQFF
TRBJ2-5,NA,TRBV20-1,NA,TGCAGTGCCTTCCTGTGGCTTGATTCGGGACCTGCGGAGACCCAGTACTTC,CSAFLWLDSGPAETQYF
TRBJ2-1,TRBD2,TRBV10-3,few,TGTGCCATCAGTGACCTGGGACTAGCGTCTCAATCAGGGGAGCAGTTCTTC,CAISDLGLASQSGEQFF
TRBJ2-3,NA,TRBV24-1,NA,TGTGCCACCAGTCATGGGGACGGGTCCACAGATACGCAGTATTTT,CATSHGDGSTDTQYF
TRBJ2-1,NA,TRBV20-1,NA,TGCAGTGCTACGAATGGTTGGACTGAGCAGTTCTTC,CSATNGWTEQFF
TRBJ1-2,NA,TRBV29-1,few,TGCAGCGTTGAAACCGAGGGAGGCGGGTATGGCTACACCTTC,CSVETEGGGYGYTF
TRBJ2-2,TRBD1,TRBV5-1,NA,TGCGCCAGCAGCTTGCGGACAGGGGATGCCGGGGAGCTGTTTTTT,CASSLRTGDAGELFF
TRBJ2-7,NA,TRBV11-2,few,TGTGCCAGCAGCTCGGACTTCTACGAGCAGTACTTC,CASSSDFYEQYF
TRBJ2-7,TRBD2,TRBV12-3/TRBV12-4,NA,TGTGCCAGCAGTGTAATGCGAGGGGAGGGCTACGAGCAGTACTTC,CASSVMRGEGYEQYF
TRBJ2-5,TRBD2,TRBV6-1,once,TGTGCCAGCAGTGCATCACTAGCGGGGGAGACCCAGTACTTC,CASSASLAGETQYF
TRBJ1-6,TRBD1,TRBV5-1,NA,TGCGCCAGCAGCCTACCACAGGGGACGAGTTCACCCCTCCACTTT,CASSLPQGTSSPLHF
TRBJ2-2,TRBD2,TRBV11-2,NA,TGTGCCAGCAGACGGACTAGCGGGAGGAGGGGGACCGGGGAGCTGTTTTTT,CASRRTSGRRGTGELFF
TRBJ1-1,NA,TRBV7-2,few,TGTGCCAGCAGCCAACGATACACGGGGATGGCTGAAGCTTTCTTT,CASSQRYTGMAEAFF
TRBJ2-1,TRBD2,TRBV9,NA,TGTGCCAGCAGCGTAGCATCAGCGGGAGGCGTCTATGAGCAGTTCTTC,CASSVASAGGVYEQFF
TRBJ1-6,TRBD1,TRBV2,NA,TGTGCCAGCAGTGAGTCAGGGGGAGATAATTCACCCCTCCACTTT,CASSESGGDNSPLHF
TRBJ2-1,NA,TRBV6-1,NA,TGTGCCAGCAGTGAAAACGGGGGAGCCGTAGTCAATGAGCAGTTCTTC,CASSENGGAVVNEQFF
TRBJ2-1,TRBD2,TRBV20-1,few,TGCAGTGCTTTTACTAGCGGGAGGGCCAATGAGCAGTTCTTC,CSAFTSGRANEQFF
TRBJ2-2,NA,TRBV4-2,NA,TGTGCCAGCAGCCAAGAGTGGGCCTCGAACACCGGGGAGCTGTTTTTT,CASSQEWASNTGELFF
TRBJ2-1,NA,TRBV28,NA,TGTGCCAGCAGTTCCCCCGGGGACGAGCAGTTCTTC,CASSSPGDEQFF
TRBJ1-5,NA,TRBV12-3/TRBV12-4,NA,TGTGCCAGCAGTTTTCGGGGGGGGGTCCAGCCCCAGCATTTT,CASSFRGGVQPQHF
TRBJ2-1,TRBD2,TRBV29-1,NA,TGCACCTACGGGGGGAGGCCCTACAATGAGCAGTTCTTC,CTYGGRPYNEQFF
TRBJ2-3,NA,TRBV11-3,few,TGTGCCAGCAGCTCCAGATTCAGCACAGATACGCAGTATTTT,CASSSRFSTDTQYF
TRBJ2-1,NA,TRBV20-1,NA,TGCAGCGCTACCGGATCCACATGGGGATCCTGGATAGAAGAGCAGTTCTTC,CSATGSTWGSWIEEQFF
TRBJ2-5,TRBD2,TRBV5-5,few,TGTGCCAGCAGCTTGGCTCCAGCGGGAGGTGGCCAAGAGACCCAGTACTTC,CASSLAPAGGGQETQYF
TRBJ1-1,TRBD1,TRBV29-1,few,TGCAGCGTGGACAGGGGATTGGACACTGAAGCTTTCTTT,CSVDRGLDTEAFF
TRBJ2-3,NA,TRBV20-1,few,TGCAGTGCTTTAGCGGAGACTGGCACAGATACGCAGTATTTT,CSALAETGTDTQYF
TRBJ1-2,NA,TRBV20-1,many,TGCAGTGCTAGAGATCAACCCGATGTAGGCTATGGCTACACCTTC,CSARDQPDVGYGYTF
TRBJ2-3,TRBD1,TRBV2,few,TGTGCCAGCAGTCGGGACAGGGGCACAGATACGCAGTATTTT,CASSRDRGTDTQYF
TRBJ2-5,NA,TRBV18,few,TGTGCCAGCTCACCGAAAGGGACGGTCCAAGAGACCCAGTACTTC,CASSPKGTVQETQYF
TRBJ1-1,NA,TRBV2,once,TGTGCCAGCACCACTGTCATGAACACTGAAGCTTTCTTT,CASTTVMNTEAFF
TRBJ2-5,TRBD2,TRBV7-2,few,TGTGCCAGCAGCTTAACTAGCGGGAGTTATCAAGAGACCCAGTACTTC,CASSLTSGSYQETQYF
TRBJ2-5,TRBD1,TRBV6-1,once,TGTGCCAGCAGGCACAGGGGGGACGGAGAGACCCAGTACTTC,CASRHRGDGETQYF
TRBJ2-2,TRBD2,TRBV5-1,NA,TGCGCCAGCAGCTCAGGACTAGTGGCGAACACCGGGGAGCTGTTTTTT,CASSSGLVANTGELFF
TRBJ2-5,NA,TRBV12-3/TRBV12-4,NA,TGTGCCAGCACCTACTCTGGGCGGGAGACCCAGTACTTC,CASTYSGRETQYF
TRBJ2-5,NA,TRBV5-5,NA,TGTGCCAGCGGGGTGATGGCATACCAAGAGACCCAGTACTTC,CASGVMAYQETQYF
TRBJ1-1,NA,TRBV20-1,NA,TGCAGTGCTAGTCCGTATTTGAACACTGAAGCTTTCTTT,CSASPYLNTEAFF
TRBJ2-1,NA,TRBV12-3/TRBV12-4,NA,TGTGCCAGCAGTCCCCGGAAGAATGAGCAGTTCTTC,CASSPRKNEQFF
TRBJ2-1,NA,TRBV27,NA,TGTGCCAGCAGTTTAGCCGCGGGGATCCTCAATGAGCAGTTCTTC,CASSLAAGILNEQFF
TRBJ2-2,NA,TRBV5-1,few,TGCGCCAGCAGCTGGGACGGGGAGCTGTTTTTT,CASSWDGELFF
TRBJ1-1,NA,TRBV20-1,NA,TGCAGTGCTAGTAGCTGGGGCGGGAACACTGAAGCTTTCTTT,CSASSWGGNTEAFF
TRBJ1-3,NA,TRBV6-1,once,TGTGCCAGCAGTGGCGGGACTTACAGCCCCACTCTTGAAGGTGGAAACACCATATATTTT,CASSGGTYSPTLEGGNTIYF
TRBJ2-1,TRBD2,TRBV7-8,few,TGTGCCAGCAGCTTAGAGGACCTAGCGGGAAGTAGCCTGGATGAGCAGTTCTTC,CASSLEDLAGSSLDEQFF
TRBJ1-2,TRBD1,TRBV30,few,TGTGCCTGGAGCCGGGACAGGGGGCGAAGGGGCTACACCTTC,CAWSRDRGRRGYTF
TRBJ1-1,NA,TRBV5-1,NA,TGCGCCAGCAGCGGAACTTCCACTGAAGCTTTCTTT,CASSGTSTEAFF
TRBJ1-5,TRBD1,TRBV10-3,few,TGTGCCATCAGTCAGGGGGCTGATCAGCCCCAGCATTTT,CAISQGADQPQHF
TRBJ2-7,TRBD2,TRBV3-1,few,TGTGCCAGCAGCTTCGGGAGCGGGGTCGAAGGAGAGCAGTACTTC,CASSFGSGVEGEQYF
TRBJ1-1,NA,TRBV4-2,NA,TGTGCCAGCAGCCAAGTCGTGGGACCAGGGCACGCTTTCTTT,CASSQVVGPGHAFF
TRBJ2-1,NA,TRBV20-1,few,TGCAGTGCCCTGGGGAGCTCCTACAATGAGCAGTTCTTC,CSALGSSYNEQFF
TRBJ2-1,TRBD1,TRBV20-1,NA,TGCAGTGTAGGTGGGACAGGGGCGGGCAATGAGCAGTTCTTC,CSVGGTGAGNEQFF
TRBJ2-3,NA,TRBV7-2,NA,TGTGCCAGCAGCCAGAAACGAACAGATACGCAGTATTTT,CASSQKRTDTQYF
TRBJ1-5,TRBD1,TRBV6-1,NA,TGTGCCAGCAGTGATAGGGGGCCCCATAGCAATCAGCCCCAGCATTTT,CASSDRGPHSNQPQHF
TRBJ2-2,TRBD2,TRBV3-1,many,TGTGCCAGCAGCCGAGCCGGTACGGGACTAGCGGGAGGCATCACCGGGGAGCTGTTTTTT,CASSRAGTGLAGGITGELFF
TRBJ1-3,TRBD1,TRBV20-1,NA,TGCAGTGCCACGACCGGGACAGGGTGGTTCGGCTCTGGAAACACCATATATTTT,CSATTGTGWFGSGNTIYF
TRBJ2-5,NA,TRBV6-1,NA,TGTGCCAGCAGTGAGCTAGCGACCCAAGAGACCCAGTACTTC,CASSELATQETQYF